These 27 T cell receptor beta chains came from one sample sequenced in a study of T-cell memory formation after mild COVID-19. TCRdb called the 5' RACE reads again in MiXCR, with one record for every CDR3 protein. Among roughly 380,000 distinct CDR3 sequences listed, around 28% were seen once. Source material: PBMCs or a T cell subset sorted from them (not recorded which). These receptors were obtained from an adult woman who had mild COVID-19 (a few samples of this study predate the infection). Cell type and time point are not known.

This clonotype was picked up a small number of times. This sequence joins TRBV27 and TRBJ2-7; perhaps TRBD1 as D (6 bases). V lost 5 bases and J lost 2, with 13 bases in between. This CDR3 contains 14 residues. Germline CDR1 is MNHEY and CDR2 is SMNVEV (reference sequence). CDR3 coding DNA: TGTGCCAGCAGTCGTGACAGGAGGACCTACGAGCAGTACTTC. Amino acids: CASSRDRRTYEQYF.

The J gene is TRBJ2-7, the V gene TRBV20-1, with no clear D. This CDR3 has 11 amino acids. CDR1 and CDR2 (germline): DFQATT, SNEGSKA (reference sequence). V was pared by 6 bases and J by 4 bases, with 10 bases between. The CDR3 region is CSAQVGYEQYF. CDR3 DNA: TGCAGTGCGCAGGTCGGGTACGAGCAGTACTTC.

The rearrangement joins TRBV7-9 to TRBJ1-5, with 7 positions matching TRBD1. CDR3 size: 12 residues. From germline, CDR1 is SEHNR and CDR2 FQNEAQ (reference sequence). V lost 7 bases, J lost 5 bases, and 2 bases stayed unmatched. CDR3 DNA sequence: TGTGCCAGCACCACAGGGGATCAGCCCCAGCATTTT. Translation: CASTTGDQPQHF.

This clonotype was seen only a few times. This chain joins TRBV7-8 and TRBJ1-2; 7 bases map to TRBD1. Germline V gene sequence: CDR1 SGHVS, CDR2 FQNEAQ. The CDR3 consists of 15 residues. The V segment lost 5 bases and the J segment 2 bases; nucleotides outside the gene matches: 8. In DNA form, the CDR3 reads TGTGCCAGCAGCCCCCGGATGGACAGGAACTATGGCTACACCTTC. Translation: CASSPRMDRNYGYTF.

This clonotype was seen a few times. V usage is TRBV4-3 and J usage is TRBJ2-3; 8 nucleotides match TRBD2. Unmatched junction bases numbered 5, after V lost 2 bases and J lost 1 base. This CDR3 region has 16 residues. Germline V gene sequence: CDR1 LGHNA, CDR2 YSLEER. The CDR3: CASSQHQTSGTDTQYF. CDR3 sequence (DNA): TGCGCCAGCAGCCAACATCAGACTAGCGGCACAGATACGCAGTATTTT.

The gene calls are TRBV3-1 and TRBJ1-1, with D unresolved. This CDR3 is 14 amino acids long. The germline CDR1 and CDR2 sequences are LGHDT and YNNKEL (reference sequence). V shed 1 base and J shed 3 bases, with 9 bases lying between them. The CDR3 nucleotides read TGTGCCAGCAGCCAAGTTGCCGGGGACACTGAAGCTTTCTTT. It encodes CASSQVAGDTEAFF.

This chain connects TRBV20-1 to TRBJ2-5; TRBD2 matches 8 bases. Germline CDR1 DFQATT, CDR2 SNEGSKA (reference sequence). The junction had 8 bases not matched to a gene; V was cut back by 6 bases and J by 5 bases. The CDR3 has 13 amino acids. The CDR3 DNA follows: TGCAGTGCCCGGGGACTAGTCGGGGAGACCCAGTACTTC. As protein: CSARGLVGETQYF.

The CDR3 reads CATSGSGSHEQYF. CDR3 nucleotides: TGTGCCACCAGTGGTAGCGGGAGCCACGAGCAGTACTTC. The rearrangement uses TRBV24-1 and TRBJ2-7, with 9 bases that match TRBD2. This CDR3 region has 13 residues. J lost 5 bases, V lost 5 bases, and 3 bases had no gene match. Germline V gene sequence: CDR1 KGHDR, CDR2 SFDVKD.

This clonotype has a handful of counts. V usage is TRBV5-1 and J usage is TRBJ2-1; 7 bases are a match to TRBD1. Germline loops: CDR1 SGHRS, CDR2 YFSETQ. The CDR3 has 14 amino acids. With 4 bases clipped from V and 5 bases from J, the junction kept 6 bases outside the gene matches. CDR3 in amino acids: CASSIGQADNEQFF. The CDR3 region has the DNA TGCGCCAGCAGCATCGGACAGGCCGACAATGAGCAGTTCTTC. Using reference TRBV5-1 and TRBJ2-1 for the parts outside the CDR3, the full variable domain is KAGVTQTPRYLIKTRGQQVTLSCSPISGHRSVSWYQQTPGQGLQFLFEYFSETQRNKGNFPGRFSGRQFSNSRSEMNVSTLELGDSALYLCASSIGQADNEQFFGPGTRLTVL.

The rearrangement links TRBV5-1 to TRBJ2-1, with TRBD2 matching over 8 bases. The CDR3 has 17 residues. Germline V gene data show CDR1 as SGHRS and CDR2 as YFSETQ. V trimming: 0 bases; J trimming: 0 bases; junction bases outside the gene matches: 5. This CDR3 is CASSLVSSGYSYNEQFF. The CDR3 DNA is TGCGCCAGCAGCTTGGTCTCTAGCGGGTACTCCTACAATGAGCAGTTCTTC.

The rearrangement links TRBV5-5 to TRBJ2-1; the D gene is possibly TRBD2 (6 bases). This CDR3 region has 16 residues. The V end lost 4 bases, the J end lost 4 bases, and 18 bases lay between the germline ends. Germline values: CDR1 SGHKS, CDR2 YYEKEE (reference sequence). CDR3 coding DNA: TGTGCCAGCAGCGGGCTGGGCGGGGACTCTTACAATGAGCAGTTCTTC. Protein: CASSGLGGDSYNEQFF.

Many counts were recorded for this clonotype. The chain employs TRBV5-1 and TRBJ2-1, with 8 bases aligning to TRBD2. The CDR3 is 13 amino acids. J gave up 10 bases and V 2 bases, and 5 bases lay outside the gene matches. Germline CDR1 SGHRS, CDR2 YFSETQ. The CDR3, as DNA: TGCGCCAGCAGCTTATCAACTAGCGGCGAGCAGTTCTTC. As protein: CASSLSTSGEQFF.

V gene TRBV7-9 combines with J gene TRBJ2-7; TRBD1 aligns across 7 bases. CDR1 is SEHNR, CDR2 FQNEAQ, per germline (reference sequence). After removal of 5 bases from V and 4 bases from J, the junction contained 11 bases not matched to a gene. The CDR3 consists of 15 residues. DNA of the CDR3: TGTGCCAGCAGCCCCCGGGACAGCGGAATGTACGAGCAGTACTTC. It yields the protein CASSPRDSGMYEQYF.

V gene TRBV20-1 combines with J gene TRBJ1-1, with unresolved D. The V gene's germline CDR1 is DFQATT and CDR2 SNEGSKA (reference sequence). CDR3 length equals 13 residues. The V gene lost 3 bases and the J gene lost 3 bases, with 11 bases spanning the gap. This CDR3 is CSARRRSDTEAFF. The CDR3 region has the DNA TGCAGTGCTAGGAGGAGGTCCGACACTGAAGCTTTCTTT.

This clonotype was observed a handful of times. The chain links TRBV6-2 or TRBV6-3 to TRBJ1-5; 9 positions agree with TRBD1. The germline V gene has CDR1 MNHEY and CDR2 SVGEGT. The CDR3 consists of 15 residues. V dropped 7 bases and J dropped 3; count of bases not matched to a gene: 7. The CDR3 loop reads CASTAGTGPNQPQHF. In DNA form, the CDR3 reads TGTGCCAGCACGGCCGGGACAGGGCCCAATCAGCCCCAGCATTTT.

The CDR3 bases are TGTGCCAGCAGCCCGGTTCTCCAGCGGGGCACAGATACGCAGTATTTT. It translates to CASSPVLQRGTDTQYF. The chain recombines TRBV7-8 with TRBJ2-3; perhaps TRBD2 as D (6 bases). The germline V gene has CDR1 SGHVS and CDR2 FQNEAQ. The V end was cut by 5 bases, the J end by 1 base, with 16 bases between. CDR3 length: 16 amino acids. Full variable domain (missing parts from reference TRBV7-8 and TRBJ2-3): GAGVSQSPRYKVAKRGQDVALRCDPISGHVSLFWYQQALGQGPEFLTYFQNEAQLDKSGLPSDRFFAERPEGSVSTLKIQRTQQEDSAVYLCASSPVLQRGTDTQYFGPGTRLTVL.

V gene TRBV6-2 or TRBV6-3 combines with J gene TRBJ2-7; D tentatively reads TRBD1 or TRBD2 (6 bases each). The CDR3 is 15 residues long. In germline, CDR1 is MNHEY, CDR2 SVGEGT. The V end lost 0 bases, the J end lost 7 bases, and 16 bases lay between the germline ends. CDR3 amino acids: CASSYSAKTGGEQYF. CDR3 in DNA: TGTGCCAGCAGTTACTCGGCTAAGACAGGAGGGGAGCAGTACTTC.

The chain employs TRBV3-1 and TRBJ2-1; 7 bases align to TRBD2. The V gene end was trimmed by 1 base and the J gene end by 10 bases; junction bases not matched to a gene: 4. Germline V CDR1 and CDR2: LGHDT, YNNKEL (reference sequence). The CDR3 has 13 amino acids. CDR3 sequence (DNA): TGTGCCAGCAGCCAAGTTACGCGGGGGGAGCAGTTCTTC. Encoded protein: CASSQVTRGEQFF.

The rearrangement links TRBV30 to TRBJ1-1; 10 positions match TRBD1. This CDR3 comprises 15 residues. CDR1 is GTSNPN, CDR2 SVGIG, per germline (reference sequence). The J segment lost 4 bases and the V segment lost 6 bases, leaving 11 bases of the junction unmatched. The CDR3 bases are TGTGCCTGCCCAGCGACAGGGGGCTTATTCACTGAAGCTTTCTTT. Its protein is CACPATGGLFTEAFF.

V usage is TRBV18 and J usage is TRBJ2-5, with 16 bases aligning to TRBD2. The CDR3 runs to 17 residues. The V segment lost 8 bases and the J segment 2 bases; nucleotides outside the gene matches: 8. Germline lookup yields CDR1 KGHSH and CDR2 LQKENI. The CDR3 DNA reads as TGTGCCAGCAGCCCACCGGGACTAGCGGGGGGGCAAGAGACCCAGTACTTC. Its translation: CASSPPGLAGGQETQYF.

This clonotype was seen a handful of times. The chain carries TRBV5-1 and TRBJ2-1, with D possibly being TRBD1 or TRBD2 (5 bases each). The V end lost 2 bases, the J end lost 5 bases, and 14 bases lay between the germline ends. This CDR3 is 15 amino acids long. Germline CDR1 and CDR2: SGHRS and YFSETQ. The CDR3 spells CASSLAGTPNNEQFF. The CDR3 DNA follows: TGCGCCAGCAGCTTAGCCGGGACCCCTAACAATGAGCAGTTCTTC.

The chain has TRBV7-2 and TRBJ2-1, with 7 bases aligning to TRBD2. Germline trimming cut 4 bases from V and 11 bases from J; bases unmatched to any gene: 5. Germline values: CDR1 SGHTA, CDR2 FQGNSA. CDR3 length equals 12 residues. The CDR3: CASSWGLSKQFF. The CDR3 region has the DNA TGTGCCAGCAGCTGGGGACTATCGAAGCAGTTCTTC.

This sequence joins TRBV7-3 and TRBJ1-2; possibly TRBD1 for D (5 bases). The CDR3 is made up of 13 amino acids. The ends were cut back, 2 bases at V and 7 bases at J, with 11 bases in the middle. The germline V gene encodes CDR1 SGHTA and CDR2 FQGTGA. DNA of the CDR3: TGTGCCAGCAGCTTAGACCAGCAGGGTGGCTACACCTTC. Translating gives CASSLDQQGGYTF. The full variable domain, completed using reference TRBV7-3 and TRBJ1-2, is GAGVSQTPSNKVTEKGKYVELRCDPISGHTALYWYRQSLGQGPEFLIYFQGTGAADDSGLPNDRFFAVRPEGSVSTLKIQRTERGDSAVYLCASSLDQQGGYTFGSGTRLTVV.

The chain is built from TRBV20-1 and TRBJ2-3, with D perhaps assigned TRBD1 or TRBD2 (6 bases each). This CDR3 comprises 16 residues. V was trimmed by 5 bases and J by 0 bases, leaving 18 bases between them. CDR1 is DFQATT, CDR2 SNEGSKA, per germline (reference sequence). As DNA, the CDR3 is TGCAGTGCTCTTCCCATGGGGGGCATAAGCACAGATACGCAGTATTTT. Protein: CSALPMGGISTDTQYF.

The rearrangement joins TRBV10-3 to TRBJ2-1; D remains ambiguous. CDR3 length: 12 amino acids. From germline, CDR1 is ENHRY and CDR2 SYGVKD. V lost 2 bases, J lost 5 bases, and 4 bases lay in between. CDR3 coding DNA: TGTGCCATCAGTGAGGGGGACAATGAGCAGTTCTTC. This encodes CAISEGDNEQFF.

The chain couples TRBV6-5 to TRBJ2-7; TRBD2 agrees at 9 bases. The CDR3 is 15 residues long. V was clipped by 5 bases and J by 1 base; unmatched bases: 6. CDR1 MNHEY and CDR2 SVGAGI come from the germline V gene. The CDR3 coding sequence is TGTGCCAGCAGTGAGGGACTAGCTTTTTCCTACGAGCAGTACTTC. Its translation: CASSEGLAFSYEQYF.

V and J are TRBV5-6 and TRBJ2-7; D ambiguous. The germline V and J ends were trimmed by 2 bases and 0 bases, with 12 bases remaining between them. This CDR3 spans 15 amino acids. The germline gives CDR1 SGHDT, CDR2 YYEEEE. In nucleotides, the CDR3 is TGTGCCAGCAGCTTAGTAACGGGCGTCTCCTACGAGCAGTACTTC. It translates to CASSLVTGVSYEQYF.